This TCR beta chain is drawn from a study of regulatory dendritic cells for organ transplantation. Broader study findings: Of resting T cell subsets, memory CD8+ had the most alloreactive clonotypes.

CD4+ or CD8+ T cells were sorted as naive CD45RA+ or memory CD45RO+. This clone was seen only a few times. The antigen remains undetermined. Profiling relied on immunoSEQ multiplex PCR, and the TCRdb table lists in-frame clones only, not all of them. This table holds around 19,000 clones, 74% found once. The germline V gene has CDR1 SNHLY and CDR2 FYNNEI. The CDR3 loop spans 13 amino acids. V was pared by 5 bases and J by 6 bases, with 6 bases of the junction left unmatched. The genes are TRBV2 and TRBJ1-2, with 7 bases fitting TRBD1. The clonotype comes from a human donor in good health. Source material: memory CD4+ T cells from blood. Subset noted: CD45RO+ memory T cells. As DNA, the CDR3 is TGTGCCAGCAGTTATGACAGGGAAGATGGCTACACCTTC. Protein: CASSYDREDGYTF.